Presented here are 12 T cell receptor beta chains from one specimen sequenced in a study of T cells in Graves' hyperthyroidism and ophthalmopathy. Template material for amplifying TCR beta CDR3 regions consisted of RNA transcripts. HTBI primers were the set used in a first-round RT-PCR of the TCR CDR3. TCRdb itself ran the multiplex PCR reads through MiXCR, one entry per CDR3 protein. This table has about 590,000 distinct CDR3 sequences, 15% to 17% appearing once. Sequenced input: blood. The source of these receptors is a woman aged 25-40 years with Graves' hyperthyroidism.

In its sample, this clonotype was seen many times. The chain carries TRBV20-1 and TRBJ2-3; possibly TRBD1 for D (7 bases). The germline gives CDR1 DFQATT, CDR2 SNEGSKA (reference sequence). V lost 0 bases, J lost 4 bases, and 17 bases lay in between. This CDR3 is built from 16 residues. Here the CDR3 reads CSARDRGGGIPDTQYF. DNA of the CDR3: TGCAGTGCTAGAGATCGTGGAGGGGGCATACCAGATACGCAGTATTTT.

Ten or more counts support this clonotype. The chain couples TRBV7-9 to TRBJ1-1; 8 positions match TRBD1. This CDR3 has 13 amino acids. Trimming at V came to 5 bases and at J to 1 base, leaving 0 bases not matched to a gene. Germline lookup yields CDR1 SEHNR and CDR2 FQNEAQ (reference sequence). The CDR3 sequence is CASSQGANTEAFF. In DNA, the CDR3 is TGTGCCAGCAGCCAGGGGGCGAACACTGAAGCTTTCTTT.

This clonotype was detected ten times or more. The chain recombines TRBV20-1 with TRBJ2-5; D could derive from TRBD1 or TRBD2 (5 bases each). The CDR3 is 13 amino acids. Germline loops: CDR1 DFQATT, CDR2 SNEGSKA (reference sequence). Trimming stripped 3 bases from V and 5 bases from J, with 13 bases between. The CDR3 sequence is CSARGVAMETQYF. The CDR3 nucleotides read TGCAGTGCTAGGGGGGTGGCGATGGAGACCCAGTACTTC.

This clonotype was detected many times. The chain has TRBV19 and TRBJ2-7; possibly TRBD1 or TRBD2 for D (5 bases each). CDR3 length equals 13 residues. Trimming shortened V by 6 bases and J by 2 bases, and 11 bases separated the two germline ends. The germline CDR1 and CDR2 sequences are LNHDA and SQIVND (reference sequence). DNA for the CDR3: TGTGCCAGTAGGGCACTGGGGGCCTACGAGCAGTACTTC. The encoded protein is CASRALGAYEQYF.

In this sample, this clonotype turned up many times. The chain combines TRBV6-1 with TRBJ1-2; possible D gene TRBD1, 5 bases. From germline, CDR1 is MNHNS and CDR2 SASEGT. V was shortened by 6 bases and J by 4 bases, with 12 bases between the two germline ends. This CDR3 spans 13 amino acids. In DNA form, the CDR3 reads TGTGCCAGCAGCGAGGACAATCTCTATGGCTACACCTTC. Translating it yields CASSEDNLYGYTF.

The chain has TRBV19 and TRBJ2-3; weak D call: TRBD2 (5 bases). The CDR3 contains 16 residues. Germline V gives CDR1 LNHDA, CDR2 SQIVND (reference sequence). V lost 0 bases to trimming and J lost 0 bases, with 10 bases between them. This CDR3 is CASSIDRLASTDTQYF. CDR3 DNA sequence: TGTGCCAGTAGTATAGATCGGCTAGCAAGCACAGATACGCAGTATTTT.

Only a few counts were recorded for this clonotype. An end of the junction does not agree with germline; a read error may underlie this. The rearrangement links TRBV7-2 to TRBJ1-1; tentative D call: TRBD1 (6 bases). This CDR3 region has 13 residues. Germline V gene sequence: CDR1 SGHTA, CDR2 FQGNSA. CDR3 DNA: TGTGCCAGCAGTTTATCGGGGGGCGCTGAAGCTTCCTTT. Protein sequence: CASSLSGGAEASF.

This clonotype was seen ten or more times. V and J are TRBV5-1 and TRBJ2-7, with 8 bases lining up with TRBD1. CDR1 and CDR2 from the germline V gene are SGHRS and YFSETQ. The CDR3 has 14 amino acids. V was clipped by 3 bases and J by 4 bases; unmatched bases: 6. The CDR3 nucleotides read TGCGCCAGCAGCTCGGGACAGGTTGGGTACGAGCAGTACTTC. Translated, it gives CASSSGQVGYEQYF. The whole variable domain, filled in from reference TRBV5-1 and TRBJ2-7, reads KAGVTQTPRYLIKTRGQQVTLSCSPISGHRSVSWYQQTPGQGLQFLFEYFSETQRNKGNFPGRFSGRQFSNSRSEMNVSTLELGDSALYLCASSSGQVGYEQYFGPGTRLTVT.

This clonotype was recorded at least ten times. The chain uses TRBV20-1 and TRBJ2-5; D call uncertain. CDR3 size: 14 residues. Trimming pared 6 bases from V and 3 bases from J, leaving 17 bases between. Germline V gene lookup returns CDR1 DFQATT and CDR2 SNEGSKA (reference sequence). DNA for the CDR3: TGCAGTGCCCCGCCAGTAGGGCGAGAAGAGACCCAGTACTTC. Translated: CSAPPVGREETQYF.

In its sample, this clonotype was seen many times. J is TRBJ2-1 and V is TRBV5-5, with TRBD2 identical over 7 bases. Per the germline V gene, CDR1 is SGHKS and CDR2 is YYEKEE (reference sequence). J was trimmed by 3 bases and V by 4 bases; bases with no gene match: 4. CDR3 length equals 14 residues. DNA of the CDR3: TGTGCCAGCAGCGGGAGGGGAAACTACAATGAGCAGTTCTTC. Its translation: CASSGRGNYNEQFF.

This clonotype has more than one count but fewer than ten. The chain recombines TRBV4-1 with TRBJ1-1; D unresolved. This CDR3 spans 14 amino acids. V was pared by 1 base and J by 7 bases, with 13 bases between. In germline, CDR1 is MGHRA, CDR2 YSYEKL. CDR3 region: CASSQGPLGYEAFF. The CDR3 nucleotides read TGCGCCAGCAGCCAAGGTCCCCTAGGGTATGAAGCTTTCTTT.

The V and J genes are TRBV7-2 and TRBJ2-1, with TRBD2 matching over 7 bases. The CDR3 has 15 amino acids. The germline V gene has CDR1 SGHTA and CDR2 FQGNSA. Unmatched junction bases numbered 8, after V lost 6 bases and J lost 3 bases. This chain's CDR3 is CASRSGEIGYNEQFF. The CDR3 DNA follows: TGTGCCAGCAGAAGCGGGGAAATTGGCTACAATGAGCAGTTCTTC.